In its sample, the clone carrying this T cell receptor (beta chain) was seen once. Its specificity is not known. The sample is drawn from a study of T cells in localized non-small cell lung cancer. Study-level findings and limits: Uninvolved neighboring lung showed the greatest T cell clonality, exceeding tumor. Greater T cell density in blood accompanied longer overall survival. Within adjacent lung there appeared a median around 55 of the top 100 tumor clones.

Measured with immunoSEQ multiplex PCR; TCRdb has only the in-frame clones, and not every one. Among 20,000 to 25,000 clones listed, more than 75% were seen once. Germline CDR1 and CDR2: SGHTA and FQGNSA. The CDR3 loop spans 15 amino acids. Unmatched junction bases numbered 4, after V lost 1 base and J lost 4 bases. The sample consisted of PBMCs, taken before any cancer treatment. The receptor comes from a woman aged 40 to 75 with stage II squamous cell lung carcinoma. The chain couples TRBV7-2 to TRBJ1-2; TRBD1 matches 9 bases. The CDR3 sequence is CASSLELTGGYGYTF. CDR3 DNA sequence: TGTGCCAGCAGCTTAGAATTGACAGGGGGCTATGGCTACACCTTC. Using reference TRBV7-2 and TRBJ1-2 for the parts outside the CDR3, the full variable domain is GAGVSQSPSNKVTEKGKDVELRCDPISGHTALYWYRQSLGQGLEFLIYFQGNSAPDKSGLPSDRFSAERTGGSVSTLTIQRTQQEDSAVYLCASSLELTGGYGYTFGSGTRLTVV.